This is a list of T cell receptor beta chains from one sample in a study of T cells in Graves' hyperthyroidism and ophthalmopathy. TCRdb passed the multiplex PCR reads through MiXCR, listing each CDR3 protein once. The sample comprises roughly 250,000 distinct CDR3 sequences, roughly 15% of which are singletons, and about 14% rests with the top ten. Material for sequencing was blood. These receptors came from a woman in her 40s with Graves' hyperthyroidism that later progressed to Graves' ophthalmopathy. The CDR3 runs from the conserved cysteine through the conserved F or W. The D gene is left open where the match is weak. Not every row has a clone size; where given, it reads once, few, many or a size class.

>TRBD2|TRBV2|TRBJ2-7|many
CATSTGLAEPYNEQYF
TGTGCCACATCGACTGGACTAGCGGAGCCTTATAACGAGCAGTACTTC
>.|TRBV15|TRBJ2-3|many
CATSRDMTTTSTDTQYF
TGTGCCACCAGCAGAGATATGACTACTACGAGCACAGATACGCAGTATTTT
>.|TRBV7-9|TRBJ2-2|many
CASSTPGFTWELFF
TGTGCCAGCAGCACTCCGGGATTCACTTGGGAGCTGTTTTTT
>TRBD1|TRBV6-5|TRBJ2-5|many
CASSYSPGGRETQYF
TGTGCCAGCAGTTACTCCCCAGGGGGCAGGGAGACCCAGTACTTC
>.|TRBV6-5|TRBJ1-1|many
CASSYSNTGMNTEAFF
TGTGCCAGCAGTTACTCGAATACGGGGATGAACACTGAAGCTTTCTTT
>TRBD1|TRBV2|TRBJ2-7|.
CASIPDRSLGEQYF
TGTGCCAGCATTCCGGACAGGTCGTTGGGGGAGCAGTACTTC
>.|TRBV28|TRBJ1-2|.
CASSLSQGVGGYTF
TGTGCCAGCAGTTTATCGCAGGGCGTGGGCGGCTACACCTTC
>.|TRBV9|TRBJ1-3|.
CASSVERGYSGNTIYF
TGTGCCAGCAGCGTAGAAAGGGGTTACTCTGGAAACACCATATATTTT
>.|TRBV11-1|TRBJ2-3|many
CASSLDRGTDTQYF
TGTGCCAGCAGCTTAGACAGGGGCACAGATACGCAGTATTTT
>.|TRBV5-8|TRBJ1-5|.
CASSTRPYSNQPQHF
TGTGCCAGCAGCACCCGGCCTTATAGCAATCAGCCCCAGCATTTT
>.|TRBV6-1|TRBJ1-6|.
CASSVAQSSYNSPLHF
TGTGCCAGCAGTGTCGCTCAGAGCTCCTATAATTCACCCCTCCACTTT
>TRBD2|TRBV19|TRBJ2-3|many
CASTPSGGTGDTQYF
TGTGCCAGTACCCCCTCGGGAGGGACCGGAGATACGCAGTATTTT
>.|TRBV24-1|TRBJ2-5|many
CATSLGSETQYF
TGTGCCACCAGTCTAGGTTCGGAGACCCAGTACTTC
>.|TRBV5-1|TRBJ1-6|few
CASSRSQTTYNSPLHF
TGCGCCAGCAGCAGAAGCCAGACCACTTATAATTCACCCCTCCACTTT
>.|TRBV9|TRBJ1-5|many
CASSVGGHQPQHF
TGTGCCAGCAGCGTGGGGGGCCATCAGCCCCAGCATTTT
>TRBD2|TRBV11-3|TRBJ2-1|many
CASSFGGGGVNEQFF
TGTGCCAGCAGCTTTGGGGGCGGGGGGGTTAATGAGCAGTTCTTC
>TRBD2|TRBV20-1|TRBJ2-1|many
CSASGTSGSLSDEQFF
TGCAGTGCTTCCGGGACTAGCGGGAGTCTCAGCGATGAGCAGTTCTTC
>.|TRBV5-4|TRBJ1-1|.
CASSLAAGSTEAFF
TGTGCCAGCAGCTTGGCCGCCGGAAGCACTGAAGCTTTCTTT
>TRBD1|TRBV7-9|TRBJ2-7|many
CASSPWTGLSYEQYF
TGTGCCAGCAGCCCGTGGACAGGGCTCTCCTACGAGCAGTACTTC
>.|TRBV7-2|TRBJ1-1|many
CASSAHVGSPTEAFF
TGTGCCAGCAGCGCTCACGTAGGGTCCCCGACTGAAGCTTTCTTT
>TRBD1|TRBV5-5|TRBJ2-7|.
CASSFAGTVSYEQYF
TGTGCCAGCAGCTTCGCCGGGACAGTCTCCTACGAGCAGTACTTC
>.|TRBV28|TRBJ1-1|.
CASSLGRLTEAFF
TGTGCCAGCAGCCTAGGACGGCTCACTGAAGCTTTCTTT
>TRBD1|TRBV11-1|TRBJ2-2|.
CASSPRTGQRTGELFF
TGTGCCAGCAGCCCGAGGACAGGCCAGCGGACCGGGGAGCTGTTTTTT
>.|TRBV27|TRBJ2-3|many
CASSLSTSTDTQYF
TGTGCCAGCAGTTTATCGACTAGCACAGATACGCAGTATTTT
>TRBD2|TRBV6-1|TRBJ2-1|many
CASNLGLGEYNEQFF
TGTGCCAGCAACCTGGGACTAGGGGAATATAATGAGCAGTTCTTC
>.|TRBV12-3/TRBV12-4|TRBJ2-3|many
CASSLVWGDTQYF
TGTGCCAGCAGTTTGGTCTGGGGAGATACGCAGTATTTT
>.|TRBV28|TRBJ1-2|many
CASSLGAKGYGYTF
TGTGCCAGCAGTTTGGGAGCCAAGGGCTATGGCTACACCTTC
>.|TRBV15|TRBJ2-1|many
CATSRERRPMAGSGNEQFF
TGTGCCACCAGCAGAGAGAGACGCCCTATGGCGGGATCTGGTAATGAGCAGTTCTTC
>.|TRBV9|TRBJ2-1|many
CASSTFLGTAYNEQFF
TGTGCCAGCAGCACGTTCCTCGGGACTGCCTACAATGAGCAGTTCTTC
>TRBD1|TRBV27|TRBJ1-6|many
CASSPTSPSGGRTLHF
TGTGCCAGCAGTCCAACTAGCCCCTCAGGGGGCCGTACCCTCCACTTT
>.|TRBV10-2|TRBJ2-1|.
CASSEREFSNEQFF
TGCGCCAGCAGTGAGAGGGAGTTCAGCAATGAGCAGTTCTTC
>.|TRBV10-3|TRBJ2-7|.
CAISESRQGSYEQYF
TGTGCCATCAGTGAGTCGCGGCAGGGCTCCTACGAGCAGTACTTC
>.|TRBV10-3|TRBJ2-4|.
CAISRKYTSFQNIQYF
TGTGCCATCAGTCGAAAATACACGTCGTTCCAAAACATTCAGTACTTC
>TRBD2|TRBV11-1|TRBJ2-5|.
CASSPGLAAQETQYF
TGTGCCAGCAGCCCGGGACTAGCGGCTCAAGAGACCCAGTACTTC
>.|TRBV7-6|TRBJ2-5|many
CASSLTPQETQYF
TGTGCCAGCAGTCTAACCCCCCAAGAGACCCAGTACTTC
>TRBD1|TRBV3-1|TRBJ1-1|many
CASSQDVWTGPRTEAFF
TGTGCCAGCAGCCAAGATGTCTGGACAGGGCCTCGTACTGAAGCTTTCTTT
>.|TRBV5-5|TRBJ2-5|.
CASSLYGVGNYQETQYF
TGTGCCAGCAGCTTGTATGGGGTGGGGAATTACCAAGAGACCCAGTACTTC
>.|TRBV2|TRBJ1-1|.
CASIEDHEAFF
TGTGCCAGCATAGAGGATCATGAAGCTTTCTTT
>TRBD2|TRBV7-3|TRBJ2-2|.
CASSTSGRNGELFF
TGTGCCAGCAGCACCTCCGGGAGGAACGGGGAGCTGTTTTTT
>.|TRBV2|TRBJ1-2|many
CASSDSRIDGYTF
TGTGCCAGCAGTGATTCCAGGATTGATGGCTACACCTTC
>TRBD2|TRBV20-1|TRBJ2-7|few
CSAWGRDVSYEQYF
TGCAGTGCTTGGGGGAGGGACGTTTCCTACGAGCAGTACTTC